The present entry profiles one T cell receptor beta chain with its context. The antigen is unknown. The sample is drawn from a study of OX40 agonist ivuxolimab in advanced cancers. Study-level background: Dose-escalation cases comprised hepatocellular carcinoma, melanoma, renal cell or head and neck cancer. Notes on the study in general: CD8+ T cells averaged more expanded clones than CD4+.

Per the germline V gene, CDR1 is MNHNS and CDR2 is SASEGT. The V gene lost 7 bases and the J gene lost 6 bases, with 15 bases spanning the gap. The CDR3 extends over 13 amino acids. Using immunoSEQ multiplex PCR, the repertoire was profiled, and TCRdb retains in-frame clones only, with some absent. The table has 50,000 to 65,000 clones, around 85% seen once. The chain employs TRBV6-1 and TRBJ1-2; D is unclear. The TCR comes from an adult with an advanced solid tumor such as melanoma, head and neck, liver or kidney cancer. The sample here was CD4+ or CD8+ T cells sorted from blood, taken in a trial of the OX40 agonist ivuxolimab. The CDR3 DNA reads TGTGCCAGCAACCCCTCCCGGCGGGATGGCTACACCTTC. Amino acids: CASNPSRRDGYTF.